The 15 T cell receptor beta chains below were found in one sample sequenced in a study of early T cells in non-severe SARS-CoV-2 infection. Each CDR3 protein is one row after TCRdb ran MiXCR on the 5' RACE reads. The table records 20,000 to 30,000 distinct CDR3 sequences, less than 6% of them present only once. The sequenced material came from whole blood. These receptors all stem from an adult who was a healthcare worker with PCR-confirmed SARS-CoV-2 infection or an uninfected control (not recorded which).

Ten or more counts support this clonotype. V and J are TRBV11-2 and TRBJ1-4; D is unresolved. The germline gives CDR1 SGHAT, CDR2 FQNNGV. This CDR3 has 11 residues. Trimming pared 5 bases from V and 11 bases from J, leaving 9 bases between. As DNA, the CDR3 is TGTGCCAGCAGCCTCCGGGAGAAACTGTTTTTT. It encodes CASSLREKLFF.

The rearrangement uses TRBV11-2 and TRBJ1-4; D is unclear. V was pared by 5 bases and J by 2 bases, with 9 bases between. This CDR3 has 14 amino acids. Germline V CDR1 and CDR2: SGHAT, FQNNGV. This CDR3 reads CASSPSRTNEKLFF. DNA for the CDR3: TGTGCCAGCAGCCCCAGTCGGACTAATGAAAAACTGTTTTTT.

This clonotype was found many times. The V and J genes are TRBV12-3 or TRBV12-4 and TRBJ1-5; D unresolved. V was trimmed by 5 bases and J by 5 bases, leaving 13 bases between them. There are 14 residues in the CDR3. This CDR3 reads CASSHGREDQPQHF. The CDR3 DNA is TGTGCCAGCAGTCATGGACGGGAGGATCAGCCCCAGCATTTT.

This clonotype was counted ten times or more. This chain links TRBV11-2 with TRBJ2-7; D remains unclear. Germline-derived CDR1 and CDR2 are SGHAT and FQNNGV. The CDR3 is made up of 14 amino acids. The germline V and J ends were trimmed by 3 bases and 0 bases, with 9 bases remaining between them. The CDR3 sequence is CASSFGGYSYEQYF. In DNA form, the CDR3 reads TGTGCCAGCAGCTTCGGCGGATACTCCTACGAGCAGTACTTC.

This clonotype was seen more than once but under ten times. This rearrangement joins TRBV2 to TRBJ1-5; possibly TRBD1 for D (5 bases). The CDR3 runs to 16 residues. The germline V and J ends were trimmed by 2 bases and 7 bases, with 18 bases remaining between them. Germline V gives CDR1 SNHLY, CDR2 FYNNEI. The CDR3 coding sequence is TGTGCCAGCAGTGAATTAGGGACTGGAGGGTTACAGCCCCAGCATTTT. Translating gives CASSELGTGGLQPQHF.

This clonotype was observed many times. V is TRBV7-9 and J is TRBJ2-3; 7 bases are a match to TRBD1. The CDR3 has 15 amino acids. CDR1 is SEHNR, CDR2 FQNEAQ, per germline (reference sequence). J was trimmed by 0 bases and V by 5 bases; bases with no gene match: 5. The CDR3 loop is CASSLRQGSTDTQYF. Here the CDR3 DNA reads TGTGCCAGCAGCCTCCGACAGGGAAGCACAGATACGCAGTATTTT. The full variable domain, with the rest looked up from reference TRBV7-9 and TRBJ2-3, is DTGVSQNPRHKITKRGQNVTFRCDPISEHNRLYWYRQTLGQGPEFLTYFQNEAQLEKSRLLSDRFSAERPKGSFSTLEIQRTEQGDSAMYLCASSLRQGSTDTQYFGPGTRLTVL.

This chain uses TRBV29-1 with TRBJ2-2; 7 bases are shared with TRBD1. Germline V gene data show CDR1 as SQVTM and CDR2 as ANQGSEA. Trimming at V came to 7 bases and at J to 3 bases, leaving 8 bases not matched to a gene. The length of the CDR3 is 14 residues. The CDR3 DNA reads TGCAGCGCCTCACAGGGGCTCTACACCGGGGAGCTGTTTTTT. Translation gives CSASQGLYTGELFF.

By sample share, this clonotype is medium-sized. This rearrangement joins TRBV29-1 to TRBJ2-1, with 9 bases matching TRBD2. The CDR3 is 12 residues long. The germline V gene encodes CDR1 SQVTM and CDR2 ANQGSEA. V lost 7 bases to trimming and J lost 7 bases; unmatched junction nucleotides: 5. CDR3 DNA sequence: TGCAGCGCCGCGGGGGGGCCGAATGAGCAGTTCTTC. Translating gives CSAAGGPNEQFF.

By share, this clonotype counts as medium-sized. J is TRBJ2-5 and V is TRBV20-1; 9 bases align to TRBD2. Germline V gives CDR1 DFQATT, CDR2 SNEGSKA (reference sequence). Trimming at V came to 1 base and at J to 6 bases, leaving 3 bases not matched to a gene. CDR3 length: 13 amino acids. CDR3 loop: CSARAGLAQTQYF. CDR3 bases: TGCAGTGCTAGAGCGGGACTAGCCCAGACCCAGTACTTC.

In the case of this clonotype: A much larger clone lies one base from this, so it may be a read error. The chain is built from TRBV11-3 and TRBJ2-2, with D possibly being TRBD2 (5 bases). The germline V gene has CDR1 SGHNT and CDR2 YENEEA. The CDR3 has 14 amino acids. The CDR3 coding sequence is TGTGCCAGCAGCTTACGGCCGAACACCGGGGAGCTGTCTTTT. This translates into CASSLRPNTGELSF.

In its sample, this clonotype was seen a few times. The chain has TRBV10-3 and TRBJ1-2; 10 positions agree with TRBD1. The ends lost 5 bases at V and 7 bases at J; junction bases unmatched: 13. The CDR3 loop spans 16 amino acids. Germline CDR1 reads ENHRY; CDR2 reads SYGVKD. In DNA form, the CDR3 reads TGTGCCATCAGTACCCCTACGGGACAGGGGACTTCTGGCTACACCTTC. Translated: CAISTPTGQGTSGYTF.

This chain joins TRBV4-1 and TRBJ1-4, with D possibly being TRBD1 (5 bases). The CDR3 consists of 16 residues. Trimming pared 0 bases from V and 1 base from J, leaving 9 bases between. CDR1 and CDR2 (germline): MGHRA, YSYEKL. CDR3 DNA: TGCGCCAGCAGCCAAGATGGGGGGTTAACTAATGAAAAACTGTTTTTT. As protein: CASSQDGGLTNEKLFF.

The table lists this clonotype with a few counts. This rearrangement joins TRBV6-1 to TRBJ2-3, with a tentative D call TRBD1 (6 bases). The V end lost 1 base, the J end lost 1 base, and 9 bases lay between the germline ends. CDR1 and CDR2 from the germline V gene are MNHNS and SASEGT. This CDR3 region has 15 residues. As DNA, the CDR3 is TGTGCCAGCAGTGAAGTGAACAGGGGCACAGATACGCAGTATTTT. This gives the protein CASSEVNRGTDTQYF.

The chain links TRBV18 to TRBJ2-3, with D perhaps matching TRBD1 or TRBD2 (5 bases each). V lost 0 bases, J lost 5 bases, and 15 bases lay in between. Germline CDR1 reads KGHSH; CDR2 reads LQKENI. The CDR3 is 16 amino acids. CDR3 loop: CASSPPGDPSRDTQYF. DNA for the CDR3: TGTGCCAGCTCACCACCGGGGGACCCCAGTAGAGATACGCAGTATTTT.

The chain has TRBV3-1 and TRBJ1-2, with D perhaps TRBD1 (6 bases). V gave up 1 base and J gave up 1 base, with 7 bases separating them. Germline V gene sequence: CDR1 LGHDT, CDR2 YNNKEL (reference sequence). CDR3 size: 14 residues. This chain's CDR3 is CASSQGTVNYGYTF. Written as DNA, the CDR3 is TGTGCCAGCAGCCAAGGGACAGTTAACTATGGCTACACCTTC.